These 11 T cell receptor beta chains came from one sample sequenced in a study of cytomegalovirus exposure and HLA in healthy donors. PCR involved 60 Vbeta and 13 Jbeta primers. Libraries were prepared by immunoSEQ multiplex PCR; TCRdb keeps only in-frame clonotypes and omits some of them. The data contain about 120,000 clones, around 69% of them singletons. Sample: PBMCs. The source of these receptors is a man aged 50-60 years in good health and CMV-seropositive.

This clone was counted a few times. V usage is TRBV2 and J usage is TRBJ2-7; D remains unclear. In germline, CDR1 is SNHLY, CDR2 FYNNEI. Deletions cut 6 bases from V and 4 bases from J, with 7 bases between. This CDR3 is built from 11 residues. CDR3 loop: CASRAGYEQYF. The CDR3, as DNA: TGTGCCAGCAGGGCTGGTTACGAGCAGTACTTC.

This chain uses TRBV6-1 with TRBJ2-3; possible D gene TRBD1, 6 bases. V lost 4 bases and J lost 2, with 25 bases in between. CDR3 size: 19 residues. The germline CDR1 and CDR2 sequences are MNHNS and SASEGT. The DNA of the CDR3 is TGTGCCAGCAGTGGTCCAGGGGCCTCCTGGTCTCTCTCCACAGATACGCAGTATTTT. It codes for CASSGPGASWSLSTDTQYF.

The chain combines TRBV7-6 with TRBJ1-5; D may be TRBD1 (6 bases). CDR1 is SGHVS, CDR2 FNYEAQ, per germline. This CDR3 has 16 residues. V gave up 0 bases and J gave up 6 bases, with 15 bases separating them. The CDR3 protein is CASSLAEAGVGQPQHF. For the CDR3, the DNA is TGTGCCAGCAGCTTAGCGGAGGCAGGGGTCGGTCAGCCCCAGCATTTT.

This rearrangement joins TRBV28 to TRBJ2-7; 12 nucleotides match TRBD1. Germline loops: CDR1 MDHEN, CDR2 SYDVKM. Trimming cost V 7 bases and J 5 bases; bases outside gene matches: 18. The CDR3 is 18 residues long. CDR3 residues: CASTLPPPGTGGFNEQYF. CDR3 bases: TGTGCCAGCACCCTCCCGCCCCCAGGGACAGGGGGCTTCAACGAGCAGTACTTC.

The chain links TRBV2 to TRBJ2-3; 12 bases fit TRBD2. Germline V gene sequence: CDR1 SNHLY, CDR2 FYNNEI. The CDR3 sequence is 14 residues long. V was clipped by 9 bases and J by 3 bases; unmatched bases: 4. CDR3 in amino acids: CASVLAGGTDTQYF. In nucleotides, the CDR3 is TGTGCCAGTGTCCTAGCGGGAGGGACAGATACGCAGTATTTT.

V and J are TRBV5-1 and TRBJ2-1; 7 bases line up with TRBD2. Germline CDR1 reads SGHRS; CDR2 reads YFSETQ. The J segment lost 8 bases and the V segment lost 1 base, leaving 6 bases of the junction unmatched. This CDR3 comprises 14 residues. CDR3 coding DNA: TGCGCCAGCAGCTTGCCGGGAGGTGGGGATGAGCAGTTCTTC. It specifies CASSLPGGGDEQFF.

This chain uses TRBV15 with TRBJ1-2; possible D gene TRBD1, 5 bases. Germline V gene sequence: CDR1 LNHNV, CDR2 YYDKDF (reference sequence). The CDR3 is made up of 14 amino acids. Trimming removed 5 bases from V and 8 bases from J, with 18 bases in between. The CDR3 DNA reads TGTGCCACCAGCCCCAGGGAAGGAGGGAGCGGCTACACCTTC. This codes for CATSPREGGSGYTF.

The chain carries TRBV5-5 and TRBJ2-7; D is perhaps TRBD2 (6 bases). This CDR3 spans 14 amino acids. The germline gives CDR1 SGHKS, CDR2 YYEKEE (reference sequence). V dropped 9 bases and J dropped 0 bases, with 16 bases sitting between them. CDR3 sequence (DNA): TGTGCCACCGTTCGGGACTCCAACTCCTACGAGCAGTACTTC. It translates to CATVRDSNSYEQYF.

This clone was detected only a few times. The chain uses TRBV2 and TRBJ2-1, with a tentative D call TRBD2 (5 bases). CDR3 length equals 14 residues. V lost 4 bases and J lost 4, with 11 bases in between. Germline V gene data show CDR1 as SNHLY and CDR2 as FYNNEI. This CDR3 reads CASSGVAKYNEQFF. DNA for the CDR3: TGTGCCAGCAGTGGGGTAGCGAAATACAATGAGCAGTTCTTC.

The CDR3 DNA reads as TGTGCCAGCAGCAAAGTGGGCAGCTCCTACGAGCAGTACTTC. Protein product: CASSKVGSSYEQYF. The chain joins TRBV21-1 to TRBJ2-7; the listed D gene, TRBD1, was not tested against the DNA. TRBV21-1 is a recognized pseudogene. There are 14 residues in the CDR3.

The chain links TRBV19 to TRBJ2-7, with TRBD1 matching 12 bases. Germline V gene sequence: CDR1 LNHDA, CDR2 SQIVND (reference sequence). This CDR3 is built from 15 residues. J gave up 5 bases and V 3 bases, and 5 bases lay outside the gene matches. CDR3 protein: CASSMPGQGANEQYF. DNA of the CDR3: TGTGCCAGTAGTATGCCGGGACAGGGGGCGAACGAGCAGTACTTC.